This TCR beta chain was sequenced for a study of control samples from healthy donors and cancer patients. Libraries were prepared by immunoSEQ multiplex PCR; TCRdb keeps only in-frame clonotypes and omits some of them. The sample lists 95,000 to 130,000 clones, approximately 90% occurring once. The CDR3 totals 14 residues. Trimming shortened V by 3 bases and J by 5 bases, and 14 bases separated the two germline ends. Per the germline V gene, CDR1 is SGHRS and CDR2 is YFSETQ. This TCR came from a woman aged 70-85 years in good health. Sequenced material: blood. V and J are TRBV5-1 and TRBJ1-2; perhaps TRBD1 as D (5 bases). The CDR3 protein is CASSSGDGLYGYTF. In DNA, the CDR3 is TGCGCCAGCAGCTCGGGGGACGGTTTGTATGGCTACACCTTC. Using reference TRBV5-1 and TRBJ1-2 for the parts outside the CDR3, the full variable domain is KAGVTQTPRYLIKTRGQQVTLSCSPISGHRSVSWYQQTPGQGLQFLFEYFSETQRNKGNFPGRFSGRQFSNSRSEMNVSTLELGDSALYLCASSSGDGLYGYTFGSGTRLTVV.